Listed below are T cell receptor beta chains from one sample, sequenced in a study of blood T cell repertoires in COVID-19. Measured with immunoSEQ multiplex PCR; TCRdb has only the in-frame clones, and not every one. Counted here are 120,000 or so clones, approximately 82% occurring once; the ten biggest clones make up 5.5% to 6%. The sample taken for sequencing was peripheral blood. These receptors all stem from a man of 80 years or more with active or convalescent COVID-19. Each CDR3 is given with its conserved first and last residue. The order of the fields is V gene, D gene, clone size, J gene, CDR3 length, CDR3 protein, CDR3 DNA. The D gene is left open where the match is weak. Size is stated for part of the rows, as once, few or many counts, or as a class when the clone is expanded.

TRBV9	NA	NA	TRBJ2-3	15	CASSVRGRSTDTQYF	TGTGCCAGCAGCGTACGTGGCAGATCCACAGATACGCAGTATTTT
TRBV3-1/TRBV3-2	TRBD1	NA	TRBJ2-5	14	CASSPTGGQETQYF	TGTGCCAGCAGCCCCACAGGGGGTCAAGAGACCCAGTACTTC
TRBV7-8	TRBD1	NA	TRBJ1-3	18	CASSWFRDRGQSENTIYF	TGTGCCAGCAGCTGGTTCCGGGACAGGGGGCAGTCGGAAAACACCATATATTTT
TRBV7-8	NA	NA	TRBJ2-5	15	CASSLARKGRETQYF	TGTGCCAGCAGCTTAGCCAGGAAGGGGCGAGAGACCCAGTACTTC
TRBV30	NA	NA	TRBJ1-1	14	CAWSKEGMNTEAFF	TGTGCCTGGAGTAAAGAGGGTATGAACACTGAAGCTTTCTTT
TRBV7-8	NA	once	TRBJ1-4	15	CASSLVNPRGEKLFF	TGTGCCAGCAGCTTAGTTAACCCCCGAGGGGAAAAACTGTTTTTT
TRBV15	TRBD2	NA	TRBJ2-5	15	CATSREAGGSETQYF	TGTGCCACCAGCAGAGAAGCGGGGGGCTCAGAGACCCAGTACTTC
TRBV7-2	NA	NA	TRBJ2-3	15	CASSPVGGRTDTQYF	TGTGCCAGCAGCCCGGTAGGGGGACGCACAGATACGCAGTATTTT
TRBV18	NA	once	TRBJ1-1	12	CASSPPGAEAFF	TGTGCCAGCTCACCTCCGGGGGCTGAAGCTTTCTTT
TRBV9	NA	once	TRBJ1-4	14	CASSSRGGHEKLFF	TGTGCCAGCAGCTCCCGGGGGGGTCATGAAAAACTGTTTTTT
TRBV6-1	TRBD2	NA	TRBJ2-3	16	CASSDPAGGHSDTQYF	TGTGCCAGCAGTGATCCGGCGGGGGGCCATTCAGATACGCAGTATTTT
TRBV12-5	NA	NA	TRBJ1-1	14	CASAQGIMNTEAFF	TGTGCTAGTGCCCAGGGCATCATGAACACTGAAGCTTTCTTT
TRBV30	NA	NA	TRBJ2-7	15	CAWSVGVGGSYEQYF	TGTGCCTGGAGTGTAGGGGTGGGGGGCTCCTACGAGCAGTACTTC
TRBV28	TRBD1	NA	TRBJ1-5	15	CASSLGTVSNQPQHF	TGTGCCAGCAGTTTAGGGACAGTTAGCAATCAGCCCCAGCATTTT
TRBV6-6	TRBD1	NA	TRBJ2-3	13	CASSSQGADTQYF	TGTGCCAGCAGTAGCCAGGGGGCAGATACGCAGTATTTT
TRBV29-1	TRBD2	NA	TRBJ2-5	15	CSVSGTSGDQETQYF	TGCAGCGTCTCCGGGACTAGCGGGGACCAAGAGACCCAGTACTTC
TRBV5-1	TRBD2	NA	TRBJ2-3	14	CASSLGTSADTQYF	TGCGCCAGCAGCTTGGGGACTAGCGCAGATACGCAGTATTTT
TRBV5-8	NA	NA	TRBJ2-5	14	CASSLRTGRETQYF	TGTGCCAGCAGCTTGCGCACAGGGAGAGAGACCCAGTACTTC
TRBV18	NA	NA	TRBJ1-2	14	CASSPRWGENGYTF	TGTGCCAGCTCACCACGGTGGGGCGAGAATGGCTACACCTTC
TRBV28	NA	NA	TRBJ1-4	15	CASNRRQAPNEKLFF	TGTGCCAGCAATCGACGACAGGCTCCTAATGAAAAACTGTTTTTT
TRBV6-5	TRBD1	NA	TRBJ1-1	15	CASRSQGASNTEAFF	TGTGCCAGCAGGTCACAGGGGGCTTCTAACACTGAAGCTTTCTTT
TRBV7-2	NA	NA	TRBJ1-4	12	CASSHLAEKLFF	TGTGCCAGCAGCCATCTCGCGGAAAAACTGTTTTTT
TRBV28	TRBD1	NA	TRBJ1-2	16	CASSPGQGAPNYGYTF	TGTGCCAGCAGTCCCGGACAGGGGGCCCCTAACTATGGCTACACCTTC
TRBV15	NA	NA	TRBJ1-4	17	CATSRDWVKGTNEKLFF	TGTGCCACCAGCAGAGACTGGGTTAAGGGGACTAATGAAAAACTGTTTTTT
TRBV6-6	TRBD2	NA	TRBJ2-2	18	CASSQTSGGIANTGELFF	TGTGCCAGCAGTCAAACTAGCGGGGGCATCGCGAACACCGGGGAGCTGTTTTTT
TRBV20-1	NA	NA	TRBJ1-5	14	CSASIDSARQPQHF	TGCAGTGCTAGTATCGACAGCGCCCGTCAGCCCCAGCATTTT
TRBV15	NA	NA	TRBJ1-1	14	CATSRARTEPQAFF	TGTGCCACCAGCAGGGCTAGGACAGAACCTCAAGCTTTCTTT
TRBV6-2/TRBV6-3	NA	NA	TRBJ2-2	14	CASSLHMETGELFF	TGTGCCAGCAGCCTACATATGGAGACCGGGGAGCTGTTTTTT
TRBV2	NA	NA	TRBJ1-5	15	CASNSDGASNQPQHF	TGTGCCAGCAATTCTGATGGGGCGAGCAATCAGCCCCAGCATTTT
TRBV6-5	TRBD1	NA	TRBJ2-7	14	CASIPGQGSYEQYF	TGTGCCAGCATTCCGGGACAGGGGTCCTACGAGCAGTACTTC
TRBV30	TRBD1	NA	TRBJ1-2	15	CAWLREGGAWYGYTF	TGTGCCTGGCTAAGAGAAGGGGGCGCATGGTATGGCTACACCTTC
TRBV2	TRBD1	NA	TRBJ1-4	15	CASSEAGQSGEKLFF	TGTGCCAGCAGTGAAGCGGGACAGTCCGGGGAAAAACTGTTTTTT
TRBV10-3	TRBD1	NA	TRBJ1-2	14	CAISELVTGMGYTF	TGTGCCATCAGTGAGTTGGTGACAGGGATGGGCTACACCTTC
TRBV6-6	NA	NA	TRBJ1-6	14	CASSYGEDNSPLHF	TGTGCCAGCAGTTACGGGGAGGATAATTCACCCCTCCACTTT
TRBV5-1	TRBD2	few	TRBJ2-2	15	CASSLFGGAVGELFF	TGCGCCAGCAGCTTGTTCGGGGGGGCCGTCGGGGAGCTGTTTTTT
TRBV5-1	TRBD1	NA	TRBJ1-5	14	CASSPDRGDQPQHF	TGCGCCAGCAGCCCGGACAGGGGTGATCAGCCCCAGCATTTT
TRBV3-1/TRBV3-2	TRBD2	once	TRBJ2-1	18	CASSQFLASSGLYNEQFF	TGTGCCAGCAGCCAATTCTTGGCTTCTAGCGGGCTTTACAATGAGCAGTTCTTC
TRBV24-1	TRBD1	NA	TRBJ1-1	16	CATSDDPGQGSRGAFF	TGTGCCACCAGTGACGATCCGGGACAGGGGAGTCGGGGAGCTTTCTTT
TRBV5-1	TRBD1	NA	TRBJ1-2	13	CASSHGQGDGYTF	TGCGCCAGCAGTCACGGACAGGGGGATGGCTACACCTTC
TRBV5-1	TRBD1	NA	TRBJ2-7	15	CASSAGQGKIYEQYF	TGCGCCAGCAGCGCGGGACAGGGAAAGATTTACGAGCAGTACTTC
TRBV3-1/TRBV3-2	NA	NA	TRBJ1-1	13	CASSRGPDTEAFF	TGTGCCAGCAGCAGAGGTCCAGACACTGAAGCTTTCTTT
TRBV5-1	TRBD1	once	TRBJ1-5	14	CASSVRQGSQPQHF	TGCGCCAGCAGCGTTCGACAGGGCTCCCAGCCCCAGCATTTT